The 9 T cell receptor beta chains below all came from one sample that was sequenced in a study of T cells in Graves' hyperthyroidism and ophthalmopathy (dated by TCRdb to the late 2010s). The library came from multiplex PCR. Sequencer: Illumina HiSeq 2000. The TCR beta CDR3 regions were amplified from RNA transcripts. The first round of RT-PCR for the TCR CDR3 was performed with the HTBI primer set and the Qiagen OneStep RT-PCR kit. Using fastp at Q25 and MiXCR, TCRdb reprocessed the public reads and kept productive beta chains. Identical CDR3 proteins give one entry, which carries the most common genes and DNA. This sample comprises roughly 530,000 distinct CDR3 sequences, about a sixth of them detected only once. The ten largest clones capture around 17% of the sample. Sequencing input: blood. The receptors here all came from a woman between 18 and 30 years old with Graves' ophthalmopathy.

This clonotype was observed many times. The chain uses TRBV12-3 or TRBV12-4 and TRBJ1-2; D is uncertain. Trimming removed 5 bases from V and 5 bases from J, with 9 bases in between. The length of the CDR3 is 12 residues. The DNA of the CDR3 is TGTGCCAGCAGTGGGTCCGGGTATGGCTACACCTTC. Translated, it gives CASSGSGYGYTF.

This clonotype was detected many times. The rearrangement joins TRBV11-2 to TRBJ2-5; 8 nucleotides agree with TRBD2. Germline lookup yields CDR1 SGHAT and CDR2 FQNNGV. The CDR3 covers 15 residues. Germline trimming cut 5 bases from V and 7 bases from J; bases unmatched to any gene: 12. CDR3 sequence reads: CASSRLLGAGGTQYF. Here the CDR3 DNA reads TGTGCCAGCAGCCGACTGTTGGGGGCGGGGGGGACCCAGTACTTC.

This clonotype was detected many times. The chain joins TRBV13 to TRBJ2-1, with TRBD1 as a possible D gene (6 bases). V shed 5 bases and J shed 6 bases, with 17 bases lying between them. Per the germline V gene, CDR1 is PRHDT and CDR2 is FYEKMQ (reference sequence). The CDR3 totals 15 residues. CDR3 bases: TGTGCCAGCAGCCCAACAGGGACCAGTCCCAATGAGCAGTTCTTC. Amino acid sequence: CASSPTGTSPNEQFF. Using reference TRBV13 and TRBJ2-1 for the parts outside the CDR3, the full variable domain is AAGVIQSPRHLIKEKRETATLKCYPIPRHDTVYWYQQGPGQDPQFLISFYEKMQSDKGSIPDRFSAQQFSDYHSELNMSSLELGDSALYFCASSPTGTSPNEQFFGPGTRLTVL.

Many counts were recorded for this clonotype. The chain is built from TRBV11-3 and TRBJ2-1; 9 positions match TRBD1. V lost 3 bases and J lost 6; bases outside the gene matches: 3. CDR1 and CDR2 (germline): SGHNT, YENEEA. The CDR3 spans 14 residues. For the CDR3, the DNA is TGTGCCAGCAGCTTCGGGACAGGGTTCAATGAGCAGTTCTTC. Translation gives CASSFGTGFNEQFF. The variable domain in full, completed from reference TRBV11-3 and TRBJ2-1, reads EAGVVQSPRYKIIEKKQPVAFWCNPISGHNTLYWYLQNLGQGPELLIRYENEEAVDDSQLPKDRFSAERLKGVDSTLKIQPAELGDSAVYLCASSFGTGFNEQFFGPGTRLTVL.

J is TRBJ2-1 and V is TRBV7-6; the match to TRBD2 covers 12 bases. This CDR3 has 17 residues. Germline lookup yields CDR1 SGHVS and CDR2 FNYEAQ. After removal of 1 base from V and 8 bases from J, the junction contained 9 bases not matched to a gene. The CDR3 is CASSLVGGLAGGDEQFF. Here the CDR3 DNA reads TGTGCCAGCAGCTTAGTAGGGGGACTAGCGGGTGGGGATGAGCAGTTCTTC.

The rearrangement links TRBV3-1 to TRBJ1-2; 8 nucleotides match TRBD1. CDR3 length equals 15 residues. CDR1 and CDR2 (germline): LGHDT, YNNKEL (reference sequence). With 3 bases clipped from V and 6 bases from J, the junction kept 9 bases outside the gene matches. In DNA form, the CDR3 reads TGTGCCAGCAGCCATGGGAGGGCAGGGGGCCATGGCTACACCTTC. Translation gives CASSHGRAGGHGYTF. Looking up the rest from reference TRBV3-1 and TRBJ1-2 gives the full variable domain: DTAVSQTPKYLVTQMGNDKSIKCEQNLGHDTMYWYKQDSKKFLKIMFSYNNKELIINETVPNRFSPKSPDKAHLNLHINSLELGDSAVYFCASSHGRAGGHGYTFGSGTRLTVV.

This clonotype was found a few times. V is TRBV27 and J is TRBJ1-5; D is unclear. CDR1 and CDR2 from the germline V gene are MNHEY and SMNVEV (reference sequence). V lost 5 bases and J lost 7, with 9 bases in between. The length of the CDR3 is 12 residues. This CDR3 reads CASSTGGQPQHF. In DNA, the CDR3 is TGTGCCAGCAGTACGGGTGGGCAGCCCCAGCATTTT.

The CDR3 nucleotides are TGTGCCAGCAGCTGGACGGGTGGATGGGGCGATACGCAGTATTTT. The encoded protein is CASSWTGGWGDTQYF. The chain joins TRBV9 to TRBJ2-3; perhaps TRBD1 as D (5 bases). V shed 4 bases and J shed 6 bases, with 18 bases lying between them. The CDR3 loop spans 15 amino acids. The V gene's germline CDR1 is SGDLS and CDR2 YYNGEE.

This clonotype was seen at least ten times. The chain carries TRBV5-8 and TRBJ2-4, with a weak D call TRBD1 (5 bases). This CDR3 spans 16 amino acids. The V gene's germline CDR1 is SGHTS and CDR2 YDEGEE. V was cut by 0 bases and J by 1 base, with 11 bases left in between. The CDR3 is CASSLAGMGAKNIQYF. The CDR3 nucleotides read TGTGCCAGCAGCTTGGCAGGGATGGGGGCCAAAAACATTCAGTACTTC.